This T cell receptor (beta chain) was found in a study of T cell changes during pregnancy in multiple sclerosis. This clone is a singleton in its sample. Here immunoSEQ multiplex PCR was the method, and the copy in TCRdb shows in-frame clones only, minus some. The sample lists around 56,000 clones, around 85% occurring once. V shed 4 bases and J 5 bases; nucleotides not matched to a gene: 6. The CDR3 has 14 amino acids. Per germline, CDR1 SQVTM and CDR2 ANQGSEA. This sequence joins TRBV29-1 and TRBJ1-2; 11 nucleotides agree with TRBD1. The TCR sequence derives from a female donor with multiple sclerosis, enrolled in a pregnancy study. The sample consisted of CD4+ T cells from peripheral blood mononuclear cells, taken in the third trimester of pregnancy. The CDR3 DNA follows: TGCAGCGTTGTCCGGGACAGGGGGGCTTATGGCTACACCTTC. Translation: CSVVRDRGAYGYTF.